These T cell receptor beta chains were read from a single sample in a study of T-cell reconstitution after alpha-beta-depleted transplantation in children. MiXCR was run by TCRdb on the PCR reads, yielding one entry per CDR3 protein. The sample consists of some 490,000 distinct CDR3 sequences, approximately 13% of them appearing once. The sample here was PBMCs from the stem cell graft donor, taken from the stem cell graft. Every receptor here comes from a human donor who donated a stem cell graft to a child with combined immunodeficiency. Each CDR3 is given with its conserved first and last residue. The order of the fields is CDR3 length, J gene, clone size, V gene, D gene, CDR3 protein, CDR3 DNA. The D gene is left open where the match is weak. The size entry is marked missing in some rows and otherwise reads once, few, many or a size class.

13 | TRBJ1-5 | many | TRBV7-2 | . | CASSFRGNQPQHF | TGTGCCAGCAGCTTCAGGGGTAATCAGCCCCAGCATTTT
14 | TRBJ2-2 | many | TRBV20-1 | . | CSARDSSYTGELFF | TGCAGTGCTAGAGATAGCAGTTACACCGGGGAGCTGTTTTTT
17 | TRBJ1-1 | once | TRBV12-3/TRBV12-4 | TRBD1 | CASSLWGTGLMNTEAFF | TGTGCCAGCAGTTTATGGGGGACAGGTCTCATGAACACTGAAGCTTTCTTT
15 | TRBJ2-3 | . | TRBV2 | TRBD1 | CASSERDRGTDTQYF | TGTGCCAGCAGTGAACGGGACAGGGGCACAGATACGCAGTATTTT
16 | TRBJ2-1 | few | TRBV12-3/TRBV12-4 | TRBD2 | CASSLRGTSGYNEQFF | TGTGCCAGCAGTTTAAGGGGGACTAGCGGTTACAATGAGCAGTTCTTC
15 | TRBJ2-2 | . | TRBV12-3/TRBV12-4 | TRBD1 | CASRPRQGDTGELFF | TGTGCCAGCAGACCGCGACAGGGGGACACCGGGGAGCTGTTTTTT
13 | TRBJ2-7 | many | TRBV12-3/TRBV12-4 | . | CASSLQLSYEQYF | TGTGCCAGCAGTCTACAACTCTCCTACGAGCAGTACTTC
13 | TRBJ2-2 | many | TRBV24-1 | . | CATSYTNTGELFF | TGTGCCACCTCCTATACGAACACCGGGGAGCTGTTTTTT
17 | TRBJ1-2 | . | TRBV12-3/TRBV12-4 | . | CASSLVLDGSINYGYTF | TGTGCCAGCAGTTTGGTTCTGGACGGAAGTATAAACTATGGCTACACCTTC
13 | TRBJ1-4 | few | TRBV20-1 | . | CSARVTVGGKLFF | TGCAGTGCTAGAGTCACAGTGGGCGGAAAACTGTTTTTT
15 | TRBJ2-6 | few | TRBV7-2 | . | CASSPPFLGANVLTF | TGTGCCAGCAGCCCCCCCTTTTTAGGGGCCAACGTCCTGACTTTC
15 | TRBJ2-7 | few | TRBV3-1 | . | CASSQGRGPSYEQYF | TGTGCCAGCAGCCAAGGTCGGGGACCTTCCTACGAGCAGTACTTC
15 | TRBJ2-7 | few | TRBV9 | TRBD1 | CASSATGTGIYEQYF | TGTGCCAGCAGCGCGACCGGGACAGGGATCTACGAGCAGTACTTC
16 | TRBJ1-6 | . | TRBV6-1 | . | CASRMGGGRENSPLHF | TGTGCCAGCAGGATGGGCGGGGGGAGGGAAAATTCACCCCTCCACTTT
15 | TRBJ2-1 | few | TRBV29-1 | TRBD2 | CSVEDTGLPYNEQFF | TGCAGCGTTGAAGACACGGGACTACCGTACAATGAGCAGTTCTTC
14 | TRBJ2-7 | many | TRBV30 | TRBD1 | CAGGTGAIPYEQYF | TGTGCCGGCGGGACAGGGGCTATTCCCTACGAGCAGTACTTC
15 | TRBJ2-7 | many | TRBV3-1 | . | CASSQDQRSGYEQYF | TGTGCCAGCAGCCAAGATCAGCGGAGTGGGTACGAGCAGTACTTC
16 | TRBJ2-2 | few | TRBV7-3 | . | CASSLSANPNTGELFF | TGTGCCAGCAGCTTAAGTGCCAATCCGAACACCGGGGAGCTGTTTTTT
16 | TRBJ2-1 | many | TRBV19 | TRBD2 | CASTSGRERTYNEQFF | TGTGCCAGCACTTCCGGGCGGGAGCGAACCTACAATGAGCAGTTCTTC
15 | TRBJ2-3 | many | TRBV5-1 | TRBD2 | CASSESGGHTDTQYF | TGCGCCAGCAGCGAGAGCGGGGGCCACACAGATACGCAGTATTTT
15 | TRBJ2-7 | many | TRBV12-3/TRBV12-4 | TRBD2 | CASSPRTSGAYEQYF | TGTGCCAGCAGTCCCCGGACTAGCGGGGCCTACGAGCAGTACTTC
18 | TRBJ2-5 | many | TRBV20-1 | TRBD2 | CSARDYWLAGGVQETQYF | TGCAGTGCTAGAGATTATTGGCTAGCGGGAGGAGTCCAAGAGACCCAGTACTTC
15 | TRBJ2-7 | few | TRBV12-3/TRBV12-4 | TRBD2 | CASSATSGLTYEQYF | TGTGCCAGCAGTGCTACTAGCGGGTTAACCTACGAGCAGTACTTC
14 | TRBJ2-1 | few | TRBV18 | . | CASSPVTGGPEQFF | TGTGCCAGCTCACCCGTTACCGGGGGCCCCGAGCAGTTCTTC
15 | TRBJ2-5 | many | TRBV5-1 | TRBD1 | CASSLVIQGKETQYF | TGCGCCAGCAGCTTGGTAATACAGGGGAAGGAGACCCAGTACTTC
16 | TRBJ2-7 | . | TRBV7-9 | . | CASSPSWGAPIYEQYF | TGTGCCAGCAGTCCCTCCTGGGGGGCTCCGATCTACGAGCAGTACTTC
13 | TRBJ2-5 | few | TRBV27 | . | CASSLGDWETQYF | TGTGCCAGCAGTTTGGGGGACTGGGAGACCCAGTACTTC
13 | TRBJ2-1 | . | TRBV5-1 | . | CASSFPRGYEQFF | TGCGCCAGCAGCTTCCCTAGAGGATATGAGCAGTTCTTC
17 | TRBJ2-3 | few | TRBV4-3 | . | CASSQEAGAHLMDTQYF | TGCGCCAGCAGCCAAGAGGCGGGGGCCCACCTTATGGATACGCAGTATTTT
14 | TRBJ2-7 | many | TRBV12-3/TRBV12-4 | . | CASSPGLHSYEQYF | TGTGCCAGCAGCCCCGGTCTACACTCCTACGAGCAGTACTTC
13 | TRBJ2-3 | few | TRBV15 | . | CATSGLAYDTQYF | TGTGCCACCAGCGGTCTCGCTTATGATACGCAGTATTTT
13 | TRBJ1-5 | few | TRBV19 | . | CASSDLSGQPQHF | TGTGCCAGTAGTGACCTTTCGGGGCAGCCCCAGCATTTT
14 | TRBJ2-3 | . | TRBV11-2 | . | CASVWGTATDTQYF | TGTGCCAGCGTATGGGGAACAGCCACAGATACGCAGTATTTT
14 | TRBJ1-1 | . | TRBV5-1 | . | CASSLVDRNTEAFF | TGCGCCAGCAGCTTGGTGGACAGGAACACTGAAGCTTTCTTT
13 | TRBJ1-1 | . | TRBV25-1 | . | CASSGYRDSEAFF | TGTGCCAGCAGTGGGTACAGGGACTCTGAAGCTTTCTTT
15 | TRBJ2-1 | many | TRBV10-3 | . | CAISELSGFNNEQFF | TGTGCCATCAGCGAGTTATCGGGGTTTAACAATGAGCAGTTCTTC
15 | TRBJ2-1 | many | TRBV6-5 | TRBD1 | CASSFPGQGDNEQFF | TGTGCCAGCAGTTTTCCGGGACAGGGTGACAATGAGCAGTTCTTC
16 | TRBJ2-2 | few | TRBV24-1 | . | CATSGQRGGRTGELFF | TGTGCCACCAGTGGCCAACGAGGGGGGCGCACCGGGGAGCTGTTTTTT
15 | TRBJ1-5 | . | TRBV27 | . | CASSDRQWGNQPQHF | TGTGCCAGCAGTGACCGACAGTGGGGCAATCAGCCCCAGCATTTT
12 | TRBJ1-1 | few | TRBV29-1 | . | CSVGFQGTEAFF | TGCAGCGTTGGCTTCCAGGGCACTGAAGCTTTCTTT
14 | TRBJ1-4 | many | TRBV29-1 | . | CSVSRRPGNEKLFF | TGCAGCGTTTCCCGGAGGCCAGGGAATGAAAAACTGTTTTTT
14 | TRBJ2-7 | many | TRBV6-5 | . | CASSYSSTSYEQYF | TGTGCCAGCAGTTACTCCTCGACGTCCTACGAGCAGTACTTC
17 | TRBJ1-1 | many | TRBV15 | . | CATSRDRWPDRNTEAFF | TGTGCCACCAGCAGAGATCGATGGCCGGACAGGAACACTGAAGCTTTCTTT
16 | TRBJ2-3 | few | TRBV12-3/TRBV12-4 | TRBD1 | CASSLFRDRDTDTQYF | TGTGCCAGCAGTCTCTTCCGGGACAGGGACACAGATACGCAGTATTTT
15 | TRBJ1-6 | many | TRBV7-2 | . | CASSQGQNPYSPLHF | TGTGCCAGCAGCCAGGGGCAGAACCCTTATTCACCCCTCCACTTT
14 | TRBJ2-2 | many | TRBV4-3 | . | CASSQEGDTGELFF | TGCGCCAGCAGCCAAGAAGGGGACACCGGGGAGCTGTTTTTT
16 | TRBJ2-2 | once | TRBV9 | . | CASSVLTEWDTGELFF | TGTGCCAGCAGCGTGCTCACCGAATGGGACACCGGGGAGCTGTTTTTT
13 | TRBJ2-1 | few | TRBV20-1 | TRBD1 | CSAREQGYNEQFF | TGCAGTGCTAGGGAACAGGGGTACAATGAGCAGTTCTTC
14 | TRBJ2-5 | . | TRBV24-1 | . | CATSDFGGGETQYF | TGTGCCACCAGTGATTTCGGGGGCGGAGAGACCCAGTACTTC
13 | TRBJ2-3 | . | TRBV4-3 | . | CASRPGWEDTQYF | TGCGCCAGCAGGCCCGGGTGGGAGGATACGCAGTATTTT
17 | TRBJ2-7 | many | TRBV4-3 | TRBD2 | CASSQRFSGPSSYEQYF | TGCGCCAGCAGCCAACGATTTAGCGGGCCAAGCTCCTACGAGCAGTACTTC
14 | TRBJ2-7 | . | TRBV12-3/TRBV12-4 | . | CASVRQEKSYEQYF | TGTGCCAGTGTCCGACAGGAAAAATCCTACGAGCAGTACTTC
16 | TRBJ2-2 | . | TRBV4-3 | . | CASSQDPSPNTGELFF | TGCGCCAGCAGCCAAGATCCTAGCCCGAACACCGGGGAGCTGTTTTTT
15 | TRBJ1-4 | few | TRBV12-3/TRBV12-4 | TRBD1 | CASRALRGRREKLFF | TGTGCCAGCAGGGCCCTCAGGGGGCGCCGGGAAAAACTGTTTTTT
15 | TRBJ2-3 | . | TRBV12-3/TRBV12-4 | . | CASSSQIAMTDTQYF | TGTGCCAGCAGTTCGCAGATCGCTATGACAGATACGCAGTATTTT